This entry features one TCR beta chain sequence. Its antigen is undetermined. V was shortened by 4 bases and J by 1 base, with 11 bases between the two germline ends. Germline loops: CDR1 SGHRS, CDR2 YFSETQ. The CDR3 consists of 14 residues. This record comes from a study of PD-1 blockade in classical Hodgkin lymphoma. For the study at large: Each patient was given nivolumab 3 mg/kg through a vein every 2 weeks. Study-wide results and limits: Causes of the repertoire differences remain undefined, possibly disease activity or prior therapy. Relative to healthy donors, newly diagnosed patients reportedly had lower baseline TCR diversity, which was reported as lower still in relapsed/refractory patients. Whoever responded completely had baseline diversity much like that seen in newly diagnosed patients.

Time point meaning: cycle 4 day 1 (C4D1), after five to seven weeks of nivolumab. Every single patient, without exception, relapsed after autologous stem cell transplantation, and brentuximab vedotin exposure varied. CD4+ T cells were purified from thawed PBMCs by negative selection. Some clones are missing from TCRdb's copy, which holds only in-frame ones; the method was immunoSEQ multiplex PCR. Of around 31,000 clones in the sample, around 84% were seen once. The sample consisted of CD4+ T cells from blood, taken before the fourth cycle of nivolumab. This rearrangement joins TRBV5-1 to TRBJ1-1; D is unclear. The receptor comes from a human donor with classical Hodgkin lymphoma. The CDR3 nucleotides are TGCGCCAGCAGCACGGAAGGGAGGAACACTGAAGCTTTCTTT. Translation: CASSTEGRNTEAFF.